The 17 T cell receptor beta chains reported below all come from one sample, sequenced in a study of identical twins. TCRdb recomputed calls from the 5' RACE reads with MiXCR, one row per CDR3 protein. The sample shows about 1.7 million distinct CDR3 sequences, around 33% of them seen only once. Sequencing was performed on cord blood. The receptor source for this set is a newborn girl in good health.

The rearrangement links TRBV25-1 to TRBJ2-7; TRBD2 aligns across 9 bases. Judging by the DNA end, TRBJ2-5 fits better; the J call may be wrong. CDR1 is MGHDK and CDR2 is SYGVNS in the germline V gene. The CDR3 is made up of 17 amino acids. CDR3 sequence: CASSEGHSGRRVETQYF. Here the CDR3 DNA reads TGTGCCAGCAGTGAAGGACATAGCGGGAGAAGGGTAGAGACCCAGTACTTC.

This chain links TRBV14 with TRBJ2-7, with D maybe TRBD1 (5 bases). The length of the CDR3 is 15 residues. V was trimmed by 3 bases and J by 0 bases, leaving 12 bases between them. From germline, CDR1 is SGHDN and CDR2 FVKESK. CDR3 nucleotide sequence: TGTGCCAGCAGCCAGGGGCAGCGTCGCTCCTACGAGCAGTACTTC. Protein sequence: CASSQGQRRSYEQYF. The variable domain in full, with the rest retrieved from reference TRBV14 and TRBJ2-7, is EAGVTQFPSHSVIEKGQTVTLRCDPISGHDNLYWYRRVMGKEIKFLLHFVKESKQDESGMPNNRFLAERTGGTYSTLKVQPAELEDSGVYFCASSQGQRRSYEQYFGPGTRLTVT.

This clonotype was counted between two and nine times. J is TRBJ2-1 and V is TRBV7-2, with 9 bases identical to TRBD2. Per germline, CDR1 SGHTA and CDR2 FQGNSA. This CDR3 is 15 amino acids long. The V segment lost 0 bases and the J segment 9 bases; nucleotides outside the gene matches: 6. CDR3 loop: CASSLARTSEAEQFF. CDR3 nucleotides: TGTGCCAGCAGCTTAGCGCGGACTAGCGAAGCTGAGCAGTTCTTC.

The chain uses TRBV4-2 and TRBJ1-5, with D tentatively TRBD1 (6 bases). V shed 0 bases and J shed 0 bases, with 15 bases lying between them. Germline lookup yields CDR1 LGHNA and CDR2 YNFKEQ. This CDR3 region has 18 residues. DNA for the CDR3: TGTGCCAGCAGCCAAGAATTTCGGGGGGGCTATAGCAATCAGCCCCAGCATTTT. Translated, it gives CASSQEFRGGYSNQPQHF.

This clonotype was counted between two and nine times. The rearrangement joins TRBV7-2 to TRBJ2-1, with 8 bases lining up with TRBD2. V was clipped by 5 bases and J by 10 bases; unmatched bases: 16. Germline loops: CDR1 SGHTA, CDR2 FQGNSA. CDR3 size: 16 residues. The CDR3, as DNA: TGTGCCAGCAGCGTTACTCCGGGACTAGGACTATCGGAGCAGTTCTTC. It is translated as CASSVTPGLGLSEQFF.

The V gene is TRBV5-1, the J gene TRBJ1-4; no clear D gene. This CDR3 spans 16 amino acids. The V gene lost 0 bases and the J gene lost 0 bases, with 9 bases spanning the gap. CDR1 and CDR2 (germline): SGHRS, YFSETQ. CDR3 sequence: CASSLGTSPTNEKLFF. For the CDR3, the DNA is TGCGCCAGCAGCTTGGGTACTTCGCCAACTAATGAAAAACTGTTTTTT.

The CDR3 here is CASSRPPGRTYNEQFF. CDR3 DNA: TGCGCCAGCAGTCGTCCCCCAGGGAGGACCTACAATGAGCAGTTCTTC. J is TRBJ2-1 and V is TRBV10-1; possibly TRBD2 for D (6 bases). This CDR3 region has 16 residues. Germline loops: CDR1 WNHNN, CDR2 SYGVQD (reference sequence). Deletions cut 5 bases from V and 2 bases from J, with 16 bases between.

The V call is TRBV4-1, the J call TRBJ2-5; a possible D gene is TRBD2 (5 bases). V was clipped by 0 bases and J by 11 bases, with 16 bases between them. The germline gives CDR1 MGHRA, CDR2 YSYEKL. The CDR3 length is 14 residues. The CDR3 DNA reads TGCGCCAGCAGCCAAGAAAGACGGGGTGATGAGCAGTACTTC. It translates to CASSQERRGDEQYF.

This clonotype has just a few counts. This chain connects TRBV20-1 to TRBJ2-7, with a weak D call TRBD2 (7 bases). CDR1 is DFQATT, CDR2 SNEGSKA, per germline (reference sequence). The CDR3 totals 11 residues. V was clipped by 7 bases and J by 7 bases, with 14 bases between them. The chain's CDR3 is CSELRGAEQYF. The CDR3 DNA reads TGCAGTGAGCTACGGGGGGCTGAGCAGTACTTC.

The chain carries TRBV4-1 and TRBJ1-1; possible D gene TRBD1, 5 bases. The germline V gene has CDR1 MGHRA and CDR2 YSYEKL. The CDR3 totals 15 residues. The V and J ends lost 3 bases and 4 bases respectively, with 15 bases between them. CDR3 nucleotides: TGCGCCAGCAGCCAGACAGTCGGGGGGGGCACTGAAGCTTTCTTT. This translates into CASSQTVGGGTEAFF.

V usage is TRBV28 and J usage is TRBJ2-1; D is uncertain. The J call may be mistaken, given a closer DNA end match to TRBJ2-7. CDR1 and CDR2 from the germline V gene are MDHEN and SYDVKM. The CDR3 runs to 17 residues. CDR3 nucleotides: TGTGCCAGCAGTTCTCTACAGCACTTAGGCTCCTACAATGAGCAGTACTTC. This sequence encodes CASSSLQHLGSYNEQYF.

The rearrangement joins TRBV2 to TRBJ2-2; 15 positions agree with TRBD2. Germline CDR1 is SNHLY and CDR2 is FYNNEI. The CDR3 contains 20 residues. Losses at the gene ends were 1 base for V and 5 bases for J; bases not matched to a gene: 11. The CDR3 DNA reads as TGTGCCAGCAGTGAAGTACCCCCGGGACTAGCGGGAGGATTGACCGGGGAGCTGTTTTTT. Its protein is CASSEVPPGLAGGLTGELFF.

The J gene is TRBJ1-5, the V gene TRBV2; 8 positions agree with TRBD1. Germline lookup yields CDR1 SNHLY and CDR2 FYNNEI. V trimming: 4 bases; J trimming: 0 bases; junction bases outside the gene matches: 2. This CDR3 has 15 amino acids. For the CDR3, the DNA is TGTGCCAGCAGTGGACAGGGGTCTAGCAATCAGCCCCAGCATTTT. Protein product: CASSGQGSSNQPQHF.

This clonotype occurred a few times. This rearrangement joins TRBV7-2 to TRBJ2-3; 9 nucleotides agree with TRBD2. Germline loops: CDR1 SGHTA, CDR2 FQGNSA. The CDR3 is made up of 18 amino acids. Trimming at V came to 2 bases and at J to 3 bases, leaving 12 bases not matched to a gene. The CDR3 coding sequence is TGTGCCAGCAGCTTATTGGTTGGTGTAGCGGGAGTGACAGATACGCAGTATTTT. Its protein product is CASSLLVGVAGVTDTQYF.

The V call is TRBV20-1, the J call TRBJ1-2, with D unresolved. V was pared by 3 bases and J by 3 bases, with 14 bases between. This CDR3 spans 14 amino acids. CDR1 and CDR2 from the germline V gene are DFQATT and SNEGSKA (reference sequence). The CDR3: CSARNDRLHYGYTF. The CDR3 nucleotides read TGCAGTGCTAGGAACGATAGGCTTCACTATGGCTACACCTTC.

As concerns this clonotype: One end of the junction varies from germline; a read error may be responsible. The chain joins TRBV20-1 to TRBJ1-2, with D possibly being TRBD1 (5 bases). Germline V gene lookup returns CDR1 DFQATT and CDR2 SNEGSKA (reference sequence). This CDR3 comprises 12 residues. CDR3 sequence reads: CGARGTGSIYTF. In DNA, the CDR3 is TGCGGTGCTAGGGGTACAGGCTCCATCTACACCTTC.

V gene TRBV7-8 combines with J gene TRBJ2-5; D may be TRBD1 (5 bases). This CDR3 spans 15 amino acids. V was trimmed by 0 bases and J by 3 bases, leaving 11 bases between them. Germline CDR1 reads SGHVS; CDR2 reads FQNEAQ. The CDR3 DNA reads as TGTGCCAGCAGCTTAGCGCGTCGACAGAAAGAGACCCAGTACTTC. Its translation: CASSLARRQKETQYF.